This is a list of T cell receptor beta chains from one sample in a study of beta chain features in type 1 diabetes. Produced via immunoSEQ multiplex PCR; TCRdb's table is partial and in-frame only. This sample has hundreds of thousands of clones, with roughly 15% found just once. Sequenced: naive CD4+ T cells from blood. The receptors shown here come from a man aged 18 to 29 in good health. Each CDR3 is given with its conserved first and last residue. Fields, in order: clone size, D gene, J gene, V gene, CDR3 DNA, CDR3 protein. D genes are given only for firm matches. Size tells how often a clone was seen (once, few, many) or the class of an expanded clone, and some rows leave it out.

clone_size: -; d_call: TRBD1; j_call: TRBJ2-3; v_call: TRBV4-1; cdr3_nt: TGCGCCAGCAGCAGACAGGGGACAGATACGCAGTATTTT; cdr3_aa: CASSRQGTDTQYF
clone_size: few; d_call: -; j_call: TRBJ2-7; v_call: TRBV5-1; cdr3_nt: TGCGCCAGCAGCACACTGACAGGTACCTACGAGCAGTACTTC; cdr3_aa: CASSTLTGTYEQYF
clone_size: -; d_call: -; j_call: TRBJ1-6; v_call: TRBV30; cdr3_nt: TGTGCCTGGACCGGACAGCCCCATTCACCCCTCCACTTT; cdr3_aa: CAWTGQPHSPLHF
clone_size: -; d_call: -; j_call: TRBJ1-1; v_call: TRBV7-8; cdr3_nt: TGTGCCAGCAGCTTAGACAGGGACACTGAAGCTTTCTTT; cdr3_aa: CASSLDRDTEAFF
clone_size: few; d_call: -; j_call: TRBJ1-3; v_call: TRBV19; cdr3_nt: TGTGCCAGTAGTATATCGGCGTTCTCTGGAAACACCATATATTTT; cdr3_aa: CASSISAFSGNTIYF
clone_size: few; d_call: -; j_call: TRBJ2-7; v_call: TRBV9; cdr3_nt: TGTGCCAGCAGCGGGGGACTGGACCAGTACTTC; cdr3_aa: CASSGGLDQYF
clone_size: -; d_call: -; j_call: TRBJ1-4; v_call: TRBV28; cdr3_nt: TGTGCCAGCAGTCCCTGGGGACCGAATGAAAAACTGTTTTTT; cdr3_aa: CASSPWGPNEKLFF
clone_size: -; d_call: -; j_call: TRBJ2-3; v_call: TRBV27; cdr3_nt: TGTGCCAGCAGTTTAAAGGGGTACGGTGTACACACAGATACGCAGTATTTT; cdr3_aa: CASSLKGYGVHTDTQYF
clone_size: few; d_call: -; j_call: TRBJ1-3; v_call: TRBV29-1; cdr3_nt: TGCAGCGTTGATAACAGCAACACCATATATTTT; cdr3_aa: CSVDNSNTIYF
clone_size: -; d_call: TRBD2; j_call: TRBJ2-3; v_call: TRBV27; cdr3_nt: TGTGCCAGCAGACCCGGGGGGTCCACTTTCACAGATACGCAGTATTTT; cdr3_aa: CASRPGGSTFTDTQYF
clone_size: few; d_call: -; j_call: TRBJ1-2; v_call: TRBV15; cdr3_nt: TGTGCCACCAGCAGAGATCGTCAGATCAACTATGGCTACACCTTC; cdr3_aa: CATSRDRQINYGYTF
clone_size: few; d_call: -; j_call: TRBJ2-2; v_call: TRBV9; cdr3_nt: TGTGCCAGCAGCGGGGTTGGGGTGAACACCGGGGAGCTGTTTTTT; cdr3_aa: CASSGVGVNTGELFF
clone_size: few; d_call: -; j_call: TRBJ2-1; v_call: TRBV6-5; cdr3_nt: TGTGCCAGCGGCGGAGCGGTGGTGGGCAATGAGCAGTTCTTC; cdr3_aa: CASGGAVVGNEQFF
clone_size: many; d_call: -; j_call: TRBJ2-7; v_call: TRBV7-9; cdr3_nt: TGTGCCAGCAGCTTAGTGGCAGGTTCCTACGAGCAGTACTTC; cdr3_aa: CASSLVAGSYEQYF
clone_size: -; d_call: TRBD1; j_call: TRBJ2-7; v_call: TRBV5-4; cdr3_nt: TGTGCCAGCAGCTTGGGAGGGACAGGGGCATACGAGCAGTACTTC; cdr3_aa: CASSLGGTGAYEQYF
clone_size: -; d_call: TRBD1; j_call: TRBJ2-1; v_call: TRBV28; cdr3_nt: TGTGCCAGCAGTTTGCGGCAGGGGGCACGGAATGAGCAGTTCTTC; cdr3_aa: CASSLRQGARNEQFF
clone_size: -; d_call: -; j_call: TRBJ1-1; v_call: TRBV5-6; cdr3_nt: TGTGCCAGCAGCTTGGAGAGGTCGGGGACGGCTTTCTTT; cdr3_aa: CASSLERSGTAFF
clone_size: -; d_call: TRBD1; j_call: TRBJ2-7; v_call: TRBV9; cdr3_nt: TGTGCCAGCAGTACCGGGACAGGGATCTACGAGCAGTACTTC; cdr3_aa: CASSTGTGIYEQYF
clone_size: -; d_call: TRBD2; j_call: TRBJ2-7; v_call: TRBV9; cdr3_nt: TGTGCCAGCAGCGTCGGGACTAGCGGGAACTACGAGCAGTACTTC; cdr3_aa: CASSVGTSGNYEQYF
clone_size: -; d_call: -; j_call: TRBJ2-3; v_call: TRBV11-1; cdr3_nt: TGTGCCAGCAGCTTATCTTTCGGGGAACCAGATACGCAGTATTTT; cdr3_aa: CASSLSFGEPDTQYF
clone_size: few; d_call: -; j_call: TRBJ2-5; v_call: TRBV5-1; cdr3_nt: TGCGCCAGCAGCTTGCCGACAGGTTCTCAAGAGACCCAGTACTTC; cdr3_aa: CASSLPTGSQETQYF
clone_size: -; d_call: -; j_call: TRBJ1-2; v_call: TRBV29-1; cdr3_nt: TGCAGCGTAGCCCTTGAGTGGGGGAATGGCTACACCTTC; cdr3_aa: CSVALEWGNGYTF
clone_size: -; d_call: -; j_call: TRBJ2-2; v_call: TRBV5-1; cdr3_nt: TGCGCCAGCAGCTTGGCGCCGTTAGGCTCGAACACCGGGGAGCTGTTTTTT; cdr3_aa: CASSLAPLGSNTGELFF
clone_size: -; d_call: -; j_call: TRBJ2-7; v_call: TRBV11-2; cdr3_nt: TGTGCCAGCAGCTTCGGGCCGGAGTACGAGCAGTACTTC; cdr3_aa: CASSFGPEYEQYF
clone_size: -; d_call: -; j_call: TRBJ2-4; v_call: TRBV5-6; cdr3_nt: TGTGCCAGCAGCATAGGAACGGCCAAAAACATTCAGTACTTC; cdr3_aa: CASSIGTAKNIQYF
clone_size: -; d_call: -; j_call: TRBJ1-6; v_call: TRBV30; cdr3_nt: TGTGCCTGGAAAGTCCGAACAACTGGTCTTTCACCCCTCCACTTT; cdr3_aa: CAWKVRTTGLSPLHF
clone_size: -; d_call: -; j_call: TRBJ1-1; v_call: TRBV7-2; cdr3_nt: TGTGCCAGCAGCTTTTCCGACAGTCAAGCTTTCTTT; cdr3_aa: CASSFSDSQAFF
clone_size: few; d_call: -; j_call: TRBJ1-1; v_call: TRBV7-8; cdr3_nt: TGTGCCAGCAGACACAGGGCCCAGAACACTGAAGCTTTCTTT; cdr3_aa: CASRHRAQNTEAFF
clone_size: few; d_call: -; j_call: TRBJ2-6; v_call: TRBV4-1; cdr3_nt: TGCGCCAGCAGAGGGGGGCGTTCTGGGGCCAACGTCCTGACTTTC; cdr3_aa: CASRGGRSGANVLTF
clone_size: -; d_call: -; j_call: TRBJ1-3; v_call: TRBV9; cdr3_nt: TGTGCCAGCAGCGTAGCTTCGGGGGCCCGCTCTGGAAACACCATATATTTT; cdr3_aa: CASSVASGARSGNTIYF
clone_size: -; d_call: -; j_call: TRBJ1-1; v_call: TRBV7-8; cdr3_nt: TGTGCCAGCAGCTTAGTAGGGGTTCCTGAAGCTTTCTTT; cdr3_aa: CASSLVGVPEAFF
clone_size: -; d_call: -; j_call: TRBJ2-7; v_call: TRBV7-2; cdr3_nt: TGTGCCAGCAGCTTAGCTCCCCTCCCCTCCTACGAGCAGTACTTC; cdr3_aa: CASSLAPLPSYEQYF
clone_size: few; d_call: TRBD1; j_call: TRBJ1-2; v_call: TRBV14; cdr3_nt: TGTGCCAGCTGCCAGCGGGACAGGCCTTATGGCTACACCTTC; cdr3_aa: CASCQRDRPYGYTF
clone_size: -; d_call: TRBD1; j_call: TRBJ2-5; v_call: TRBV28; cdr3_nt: TGTGCCAGCGGAAACACAGGGGGCGGTGAGACCCAGTACTTC; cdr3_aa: CASGNTGGGETQYF
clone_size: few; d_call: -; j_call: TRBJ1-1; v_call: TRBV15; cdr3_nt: TGTGCCACCAGCAGACTATACAGCGTTAACACTGAAGCTTTCTTT; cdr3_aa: CATSRLYSVNTEAFF
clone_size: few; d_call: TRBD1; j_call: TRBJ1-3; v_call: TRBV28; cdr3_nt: TGTGCCAGCAGGACAGGACAGGGGACTGGAAACACCATATATTTT; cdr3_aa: CASRTGQGTGNTIYF
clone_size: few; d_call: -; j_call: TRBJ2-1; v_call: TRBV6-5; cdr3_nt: TGTGCCAGCAGTTACTTTAGTCCGTACAATGAGCAGTTCTTC; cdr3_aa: CASSYFSPYNEQFF
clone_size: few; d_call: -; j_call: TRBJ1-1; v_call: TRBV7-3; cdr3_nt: TGTGCCAGCAGCCGAGGCGGGGAGAACACTGAAGCTTTCTTT; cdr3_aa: CASSRGGENTEAFF
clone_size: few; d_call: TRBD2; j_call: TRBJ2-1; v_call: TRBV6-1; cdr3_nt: TGTGCCAGCACGGGAGGGCTAAACAATGAGCAGTTCTTC; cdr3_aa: CASTGGLNNEQFF
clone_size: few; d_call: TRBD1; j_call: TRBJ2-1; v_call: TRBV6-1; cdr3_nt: TGTGCCAGCAGTCTGGACAGGGGGCATGAGCAGTTCTTC; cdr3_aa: CASSLDRGHEQFF
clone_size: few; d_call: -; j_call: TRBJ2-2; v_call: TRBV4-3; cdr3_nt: TGCGCCAGCAGCCAATCGGTGTTTACCGGGGAGCTGTTTTTT; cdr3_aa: CASSQSVFTGELFF